This T cell receptor beta chain was observed in a study of T cell responses to AZD1222 COVID-19 vaccine. Profiling relied on immunoSEQ multiplex PCR, and the TCRdb table lists in-frame clones only, not all of them. The sample carries roughly 140,000 clones, 70% to 90% recorded once. Per the germline V gene, CDR1 is SGHRS and CDR2 is YFSETQ. Trimming cost V 0 bases and J 5 bases; bases outside gene matches: 7. This CDR3 is 15 amino acids long. This clone appeared once. The gene calls are TRBV5-1 and TRBJ2-7; TRBD1 matches at 8 bases. The input for sequencing was peripheral blood, taken on day 0 of MenACWY control vaccination. This sequence originates from an adult in good health. CDR3 nucleotide sequence: TGCGCCAGCAGCTTGGCTGGACAGGGTCGTGACGAGCAGTACTTC. As protein: CASSLAGQGRDEQYF.